This note documents a single T cell receptor (beta chain) sequence. Its matching antigen is unknown. This may be a read error, as it is one base from a much larger clone. These data are taken from a study of T cells in Graves' hyperthyroidism and ophthalmopathy. Study-wide findings and caveats: Ophthalmopathy prediction by the model preceded onset by a median roughly 6.3 months. Ophthalmopathy and stable hyperthyroidism were separated by a 13 V-J model.

The PBMCs studied were ones that came from 8 to 10 ml fresh peripheral blood. Amplification yielded TCR beta CDR3 regions, with RNA transcripts as the source. Initially, a first-round RT-PCR of the TCR CDR3 employed the HTBI primer set. TCRdb reanalysed the multiplex PCR reads using MiXCR and keeps one entry per CDR3 protein. The sample gives under 400,000 distinct CDR3 sequences, about 15% of which show up once; roughly 9.6% is in the top ten. The TCR sequence derives from a woman aged 55-70 years with Graves' hyperthyroidism. Sequencing used blood.

The CDR3 spells CASSEPAVGVSSPLHF. DNA for the CDR3: TGTGCCAGCAGTGAACCCGCAGTGGGGGTTAGTTCACCCCTCCACTTT. The chain employs TRBV25-1 and TRBJ1-6; possibly TRBD1 for D (5 bases). V lost 2 bases to trimming and J lost 9 bases, with 17 bases between them. The CDR3 loop spans 16 amino acids. CDR1 MGHDK and CDR2 SYGVNS come from the germline V gene.